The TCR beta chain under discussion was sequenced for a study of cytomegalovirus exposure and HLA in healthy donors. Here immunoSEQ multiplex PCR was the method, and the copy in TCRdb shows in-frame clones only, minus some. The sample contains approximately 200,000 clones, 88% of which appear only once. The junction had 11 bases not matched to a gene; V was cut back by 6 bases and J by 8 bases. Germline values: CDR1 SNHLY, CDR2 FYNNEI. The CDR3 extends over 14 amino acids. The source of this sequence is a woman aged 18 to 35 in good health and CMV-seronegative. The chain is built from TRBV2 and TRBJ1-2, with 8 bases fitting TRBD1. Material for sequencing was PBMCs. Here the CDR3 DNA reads TGTGCCAGCAGAGCCAGGGGGCTTGTGATCGGCTACACCTTC. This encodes CASRARGLVIGYTF. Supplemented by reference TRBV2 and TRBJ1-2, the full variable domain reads EPEVTQTPSHQVTQMGQEVILRCVPISNHLYFYWYRQILGQKVEFLVSFYNNEISEKSEIFDDQFSVERPDGSNFTLKIRSTKLEDSAMYFCASRARGLVIGYTFGSGTRLTVV.